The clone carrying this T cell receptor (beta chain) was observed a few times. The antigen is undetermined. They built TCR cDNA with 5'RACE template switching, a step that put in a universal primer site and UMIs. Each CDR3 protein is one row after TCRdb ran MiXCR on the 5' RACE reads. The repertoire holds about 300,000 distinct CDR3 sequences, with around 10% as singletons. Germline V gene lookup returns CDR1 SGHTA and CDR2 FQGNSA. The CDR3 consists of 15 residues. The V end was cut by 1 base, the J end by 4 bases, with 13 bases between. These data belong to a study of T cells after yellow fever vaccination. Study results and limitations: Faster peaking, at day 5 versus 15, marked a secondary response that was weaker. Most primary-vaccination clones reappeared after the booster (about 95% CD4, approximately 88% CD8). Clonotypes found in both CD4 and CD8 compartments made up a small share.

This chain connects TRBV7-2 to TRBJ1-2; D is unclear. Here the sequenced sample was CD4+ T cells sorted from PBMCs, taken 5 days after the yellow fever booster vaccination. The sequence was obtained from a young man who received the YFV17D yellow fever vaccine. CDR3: CASSLGRTDLYGYTF. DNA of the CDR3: TGTGCCAGCAGCTTAGGTAGGACGGACCTCTATGGCTACACCTTC.